The clone carrying this T cell receptor (beta chain) was counted a few times. Its antigen is unidentified. One end of the junction does not line up with germline, which may come from a read error. A sample-barcoded 5' primer and a J-beta primer mix were used in a second PCR of roughly 6 to 11 cycles. TCRdb reprocessed the 5' RACE reads with MiXCR, giving one entry per CDR3 protein. The sample shows 540,000 or so distinct CDR3 sequences, roughly a quarter of them seen only once. This record comes from a study of blood T cells in healthy people across ages. About the study: Per two T cells, template switching captured roughly one barcoded beta molecule. Study-level results: Unknown CMV status may confound age-related changes in expanded clones. When set beside aged donors, long-lived donors presented more naive CD4+ cells and higher diversity.

CDR1 is DFQATT, CDR2 SNEGSKA, per germline (reference sequence). The CDR3 has 11 residues. The chain combines TRBV20-1 with TRBJ1-2, with 8 bases matching TRBD1. Sequenced: blood. The clonotype was recovered from a woman in her 70s in good health. CDR3 amino acids: CSGGRGQVLGF. DNA for the CDR3: TGCAGTGGAGGGCGGGGACAGGTCCTTGGTTTC.